The clone carrying this TCR beta chain was recorded once. Its antigen is not known. V shed 1 base and J shed 1 base, with 4 bases lying between them. The CDR3 is 13 amino acids. Germline loops: CDR1 SGHTA, CDR2 FQGNSA. This specimen comes from a study of shared clonotypes between healthy human individuals. Only Caucasian adults living in Nashville, Tennessee served as donors. Researchers partitioned CD4+ cells into CD45RA+ naive and CD45RA-negative memory subsets. The repertoire was sequenced with immunoSEQ multiplex PCR; TCRdb's copy has only in-frame clones and lacks some. The repertoire holds 1,500,000 or so clones, with approximately 98.5% as singletons. Whole-study findings and limits: Naive subsets tended to show greater estimated richness than memory subsets. The study drew on few donors, limiting represented genetic and exposure-history diversity.

The rearrangement joins TRBV7-2 to TRBJ1-2; no firm D call. The origin of this receptor is a man aged 25 to 40 in good health. Sequenced material: naive CD4+ T cells sorted from blood. Noted subset: CD45RA+ positively selected. This chain's CDR3 is CASSLGLNYGYTF. CDR3 coding DNA: TGTGCCAGCAGCTTAGGCCTTAACTATGGCTACACCTTC.